These T cell receptor beta chains were read from a single sample in a study of a mutant IDH1 vaccine in newly diagnosed glioma. Generated by immunoSEQ multiplex PCR, the TCRdb table keeps only in-frame clones and is missing some. Counted here are some 15,000 clones, around four fifths occurring once; the ten biggest clones make up over 8%. The sample in question was PBMCs, obtained from a glioma patient treated with radiotherapy, temozolomide or both. These receptor sequences come from a man aged 40-49 years with glioma. Each CDR3 is given with its conserved first and last residue. A D gene is named only where the DNA matches it firmly. Some rows mark clone size as missing; the rest say once, few, many or name a class of expanded clone.

>TRBJ1-4|TRBD1|few|TRBV15
CATSRGQGNEKLFF
TGTGCCACCAGCCGGGGACAGGGGAATGAAAAACTGTTTTTT
>TRBJ2-5|-|-|TRBV6-6
CASSNGVAQETQYF
TGTGCCAGCAGCAACGGGGTAGCGCAAGAGACCCAGTACTTC
>TRBJ2-3|-|-|TRBV30
CAWSLAGTDTQYF
TGTGCCTGGAGTCTGGCAGGAACAGATACGCAGTATTTT
>TRBJ2-1|-|-|TRBV7-9
CASSSAQGYNEQFF
TGTGCCAGCAGCTCCGCCCAGGGCTACAATGAGCAGTTCTTC
>TRBJ1-1|-|-|TRBV5-4
CASSLVEGLTEAFF
TGTGCCAGCAGCTTGGTTGAGGGGCTCACTGAGGCTTTCTTT
>TRBJ2-3|TRBD2|-|TRBV7-2
CASSLSGDYESTDTQYF
TGTGCCAGCAGCCTAAGTGGGGACTACGAAAGCACAGATACGCAGTATTTT
>TRBJ2-3|TRBD2|few|TRBV12-5
CAVSGATDTQYF
TGTGCCGTGAGCGGGGCCACAGATACGCAGTATTTT
>TRBJ2-7|TRBD1|-|TRBV5-5
CASSLQGAYEQYF
TGTGCCAGCAGCTTGCAGGGGGCCTACGAGCAGTACTTC
>TRBJ2-5|-|-|TRBV27
CASSLYSARETQYF
TGTGCCAGCAGTTTGTATTCTGCCCGAGAGACCCAGTACTTC
>TRBJ1-1|TRBD1|-|TRBV5-1
CASSLTGGGTEAFF
TGCGCCAGCAGCCTTACAGGGGGCGGCACTGAAGCTTTCTTT
>TRBJ2-3|-|-|TRBV19
CASSRTGTNTQYF
TGTGCCAGTAGTAGGACCGGGACAAATACGCAGTATTTT
>TRBJ2-7|-|-|TRBV6-6
CASSYAGISEQYF
TGTGCCAGCAGTTACGCGGGAATTTCCGAGCAGTACTTC
>TRBJ1-1|-|-|TRBV5-1
CASSPRDTRLGTEAFF
TGCGCCAGCAGCCCTCGAGACACCCGGCTAGGCACTGAAGCTTTCTTT
>TRBJ2-3|TRBD2|-|TRBV6-4
CASSSHGLATDTQYF
TGTGCCAGCAGTTCCCACGGACTAGCCACAGATACGCAGTATTTT
>TRBJ2-7|TRBD1|-|TRBV6-6
CASSFLGQGGSYEQYF
TGTGCCAGCAGTTTCCTCGGACAGGGTGGGTCCTACGAGCAGTACTTC
>TRBJ1-1|-|few|TRBV18
CASSPSGGMNTEAFF
TGTGCCAGCTCACCATCTGGGGGTATGAACACTGAAGCTTTCTTT
>TRBJ1-5|-|-|TRBV19
CASSIAGLANQPQHF
TGTGCCAGTAGTATAGCTGGCCTCGCCAATCAGCCCCAGCATTTT
>TRBJ2-2|-|few|TRBV9
CASSVGGGANTGELFF
TGTGCCAGCAGCGTAGGTGGAGGGGCGAACACCGGGGAGCTGTTTTTT
>TRBJ2-5|TRBD2|once|TRBV2
CASRDGLAGQETQYF
TGTGCCAGCAGGGATGGACTAGCGGGTCAAGAGACCCAGTACTTC
>TRBJ1-1|-|once|TRBV6-1
CASSEWAPGNTEAFF
TGTGCCAGCAGTGAATGGGCGCCTGGTAACACTGAAGCTTTCTTT
>TRBJ1-1|-|-|TRBV11-3
CASSAGGGHTEAFF
TGTGCCAGCAGCGCAGGCGGGGGCCACACTGAAGCTTTCTTT
>TRBJ1-1|TRBD1|few|TRBV14
CASSLDRVTEAFF
TGTGCCAGCAGCCTCGACAGGGTTACTGAAGCTTTCTTT
>TRBJ2-6|TRBD1|once|TRBV7-2
CASSLAGTGISGANVLTF
TGTGCCAGCAGTTTAGCCGGGACAGGGATCTCTGGGGCCAACGTCCTGACTTTC
>TRBJ2-3|-|-|TRBV29-1
CSSLGGSTDTQYF
TGCAGCTCCCTGGGGGGAAGCACAGATACGCAGTATTTT
>TRBJ2-1|TRBD2|-|TRBV5-6
CASSRPGLAGGGSYNEQFF
TGTGCCAGCAGCCGACCGGGACTAGCGGGAGGGGGTTCCTACAATGAGCAGTTCTTC
>TRBJ1-2|-|-|TRBV18
CASSQGMESSYGYTF
TGTGCCAGCTCACAGGGTATGGAGTCATCCTATGGCTACACCTTC
>TRBJ1-1|-|-|TRBV6-5
CASSSTGLLNTEAFF
TGTGCCAGCAGTTCGACGGGACTCCTGAACACTGAAGCTTTCTTT
>TRBJ1-2|-|-|TRBV19
CASSIRGADYGYTF
TGTGCCAGTAGTATCCGGGGTGCAGACTATGGCTACACCTTC
>TRBJ2-7|-|once|TRBV25-1
CASSEFDEQYF
TGTGCCAGCAGTGAATTCGACGAGCAGTACTTC
>TRBJ2-1|-|-|TRBV9
CASSGRTRGKNEQFF
TGTGCCAGCAGCGGCCGGACTAGGGGGAAGAATGAGCAGTTCTTC
>TRBJ2-1|-|-|TRBV11-2
CASSPGGSYNEQFF
TGTGCCAGCAGCCCGGGCGGGTCCTACAATGAGCAGTTCTTC
>TRBJ2-3|TRBD1|-|TRBV4-3
CASSQGGQGRYEDTQYF
TGCGCCAGCAGCCAGGGGGGACAGGGACGCTATGAAGATACGCAGTATTTT
>TRBJ2-7|-|once|TRBV14
CASSRRGADEQYF
TGTGCCAGCAGCCGCCGAGGAGCCGACGAGCAGTACTTC
>TRBJ1-4|-|-|TRBV14
CASSRQGLEKLFF
TGTGCCAGCAGCCGGCAGGGTCTTGAAAAACTGTTTTTT
>TRBJ1-1|TRBD1|-|TRBV6-1
CASSRQGWDTEAFF
TGTGCCAGCAGTAGACAGGGGTGGGACACTGAAGCTTTCTTT
>TRBJ1-2|-|-|TRBV14
CASSPQPGPPFYTF
TGTGCCAGCAGCCCCCAACCGGGGCCTCCCTTCTACACCTTC
>TRBJ2-3|-|-|TRBV4-1
CASSQGTWASDTQYF
TGCGCCAGCAGCCAAGGGACCTGGGCATCAGATACGCAGTATTTT
>TRBJ1-1|TRBD1|-|TRBV11-2
CASSPTGHTEAFF
TGTGCCAGCAGCCCGACAGGGCACACTGAAGCTTTCTTT
>TRBJ2-7|TRBD1|-|TRBV5-1
CASSQDRGFSNEQYF
TGCGCCAGCAGCCAGGACAGGGGGTTTAGCAACGAGCAGTACTTC
>TRBJ2-1|-|once|TRBV10-2
CASSPHDRVLFIGEQFF
TGCGCCAGCAGCCCGCACGATCGAGTCCTCTTTATAGGTGAGCAGTTCTTC
>TRBJ2-2|TRBD2|-|TRBV11-3
CASSALRLAGNTGELFF
TGTGCCAGCAGCGCACTCAGACTAGCGGGAAACACCGGGGAGCTGTTTTTT
>TRBJ2-5|TRBD1|-|TRBV11-3
CASSLYGLQGQGASKTQYF
TGTGCCAGCAGCTTATACGGGCTCCAGGGACAGGGGGCTTCCAAGACCCAGTACTTC
>TRBJ2-1|-|-|TRBV11-3
CASSLGTWEEKGNDEQFF
TGTGCCAGCAGCTTAGGGACCTGGGAGGAGAAGGGGAACGATGAGCAGTTCTTC
>TRBJ2-1|TRBD2|-|TRBV11-2
CASSPRNSGSSNEQFF
TGTGCCAGCAGCCCACGTAATAGCGGGAGTTCGAATGAGCAGTTCTTC
>TRBJ1-1|TRBD1|-|TRBV2
CASRNDRGDTEAFF
TGTGCCAGCAGAAACGACAGGGGGGACACTGAAGCTTTCTTT
>TRBJ2-3|-|-|TRBV2
CASSEMAAAADTQYF
TGTGCCAGCAGTGAAATGGCCGCCGCGGCGGATACGCAGTATTTT
>TRBJ1-5|-|medium-sized|TRBV2
CASSRELNSNQPQHF
TGTGCCAGCAGCAGGGAACTAAATAGCAATCAGCCCCAGCATTTT
>TRBJ2-3|TRBD2|few|TRBV19
CASTPTSGRVDTQYF
TGTGCCAGTACCCCAACTAGCGGGAGGGTTGATACGCAGTATTTT